This T cell receptor (beta chain) was identified in a study of blood T cell repertoires in COVID-19 (dated by TCRdb to the early 2020s). About the full investigation: The collaborator samples originated in the United States, Italy and Spain and spanned the acute and convalescent phases of COVID-19. Deeply sampled blood TCRbeta repertoires from subjects exposed to, actively infected with, or recovered from COVID-19 were included in the dataset. Where available, HLA class I and class II types were taken from metadata supplied by the sample provider and were not determined by assay-based typing. The repertoires were made available in a free public database intended to serve as a resource for research on the immune response to SARS-CoV-2. Samples were obtained from the ongoing ImmuneRACE study (first 160 participants) and from 1,200 or so subjects provided by 6 global collaborators. The prospective study material was composed of cDNA or gDNA derived from T cells, B-cell-depleted T cells, or PBMCs. The sample metadata nearly always contained a de-identified subject ID, COVID-19 status, age in years and sex.

CDR1 and CDR2 are read off the germline V gene as MDHEN and SYDVKM. From the cysteine up to the phenylalanine, the CDR3 has a length of 12 residues. Of the read, only the CDR3 DNA is kept; its 36 bases are in frame from base 1. The germline ends are 12 bases apart after V is trimmed by 6 bases and J by 6 bases. Enrolling through a virtual design, the prospective study's participants ranged in age from about 18 to 100 years and lived across more than 20 United States geographic areas. In the prospective study, cohorts were assigned on the basis of participant-reported clinical history obtained from a screening survey and a study questionnaire. ImmuneRACE Cohort 3 recovered participants were defined by two consecutive negative NP/OP PCR tests, healthcare professional clearance, or symptom resolution. Mobile phlebotomists in the prospective study collected whole blood, serum and a nasopharyngeal or oropharyngeal swab from every participant. Over a roughly 2-month period, participants in the prospective study had the option of providing additional blood draws and questionnaires. Before DNA extraction, prospective study blood samples were shipped either frozen or at room temperature.

TCRbeta CDR3 regions were amplified from genomic DNA using the immunoSEQ Assay, a bias-controlled multiplex PCR. The study's processing was this. Within the assay, amplification of reference gene primers was used to estimate how many nucleated cells each sample contained. Sequence reads were collapsed and filtered to measure the absolute abundance of every unique TCRbeta CDR3 rearrangement. For each sample, productive Simpson clonality was calculated as the square root of Simpson's diversity index across productive rearrangements. The table comes from immuneACCESS by way of TCRdb, which keeps in-frame sequences with V and J called. Part of the clones is missing from these tables; in studies checked, under half for an unresolved V gene and the rest for unknown reasons. That table supplies the V and J calls and clone size; D and trimming were determined from the DNA. This sample has approximately 320,000 clones in its table, and about nine tenths of those were observed once. Approximately 9% of the sample is taken by the ten largest.

This clone was detected once. No antigen is known for it. No much larger clone is present one base from it, and per-base qualities are unavailable. Overall study results and their limits: The amount of clinical and demographic metadata varied by source and participant and was provided uncurated.

Sample: PBMCs or T cells enriched from blood (not recorded which). This receptor chain uses TRBV28 and TRBJ2-7; TRBD2 is a weak D gene call, 7 bases matching. The TCR comes from a woman under 30 who had recovered from COVID-19. CDR3 loop: CASSPRGAEQYF. The sequence in DNA is TGTGCCAGCAGCCCCCGGGGGGCCGAGCAGTACTTC. With all but the CDR3 taken from the reference TRBV28 and TRBJ2-7 genes, the full variable domain is: DVKVTQSSRYLVKRTGEKVFLECVQDMDHENMFWYRQDPGLGLRLIYFSYDVKMKEKGDIPEGYSVSREKKERFSLILESASTNQTSMYLCASSPRGAEQYFGPGTRLTVT.